This record concerns one TCR beta chain sequence. This sample was taken from a study of shared clonotypes between healthy human individuals. TCRdb's table, derived via immunoSEQ multiplex PCR, lists solely in-frame clones and lacks some. The sample shows approximately 2.1 million clones, approximately 95% of them seen only once. Unmatched junction bases numbered 18, after V lost 6 bases and J lost 12 bases. Per the germline V gene, CDR1 is MNHEY and CDR2 is SMNVEV (reference sequence). The CDR3 sequence is 15 residues long. What was sequenced was naive CD4+ T cells from PBMCs. Subset described: CD45RA+ positively selected. This TCR came from a man in his late teens or twenties in good health. Some clones in this sample may be carry-over from other donors' samples. This chain joins TRBV27 and TRBJ2-7, with TRBD1 matching over 9 bases. CDR3 sequence: CASSVPGQGPELWYF. CDR3 nucleotides: TGTGCCAGCAGCGTCCCTGGACAGGGGCCCGAGCTCTGGTACTTC.